The entry below describes one TCR beta chain. What it binds is unknown. Other DNA sequences in the same sample also yield this CDR3. CD45RO-negative, CCR7-selected cells formed the naive CD8 fraction, which excluded terminally differentiated effector memory CD45RA+ cells. Per sorted-subset replicate PCR, input was roughly 200 ng DNA, representing tens of thousands of T cell genomes. The repertoire was sequenced with immunoSEQ multiplex PCR; TCRdb's copy has only in-frame clones and lacks some. The sample lists 1.5 million to 2.5 million clones; just under 95% were seen once. The sample is drawn from a study of shared clonotypes between healthy human individuals. Overall study: Donor ages ranged 18 to 49 years: a couple of women, three men. Plates per donor: three CD4 naive, three CD4 memory, two CD8 naive, one CD8 memory.

Study-level results: With few donors, the genetic and exposure-history diversity represented was limited.

This sequence originates from a man aged 18-30 years in good health. Sequenced: naive CD8+ T cells sorted from blood.

For the CDR3, the DNA is TGTGCCTGGGAAGGCACAGATACGCAGTATTTT. It yields the protein CAWEGTDTQYF. V gene TRBV30 combines with J gene TRBJ2-3; D is uncertain. The CDR3 runs 11 residues. The germline V gene encodes CDR1 GTSNPN and CDR2 SVGIG (reference sequence). Trimming stripped 5 bases from V and 1 base from J, with 4 bases between.